Here is one T cell receptor beta chain with its context. The antigen remains unidentified. This record comes from a study of shared clonotypes between healthy human individuals. This CDR3 region has 16 residues. The V segment lost 8 bases and the J segment 5 bases; nucleotides outside the gene matches: 15. Per the germline V gene, CDR1 is SNHLY and CDR2 is FYNNEI. Overall study results and limits: Non-shared clonotypes were found to have lower generation probabilities than the clonotypes that were shared by all four of the sorted-subset donors. With several donors compared, approximately 5% of naive CD4 clonotypes were shared.

Assay runs were performed at deep level. Data came from immunoSEQ multiplex PCR; TCRdb stores just in-frame clones and leaves some out. The repertoire holds millions of clones, roughly 94% seen once, with roughly 0.13% in the top ten. Sequencing was done on a sample of naive CD4+ T cells sorted from blood. Subset noted: CD45RA+ positively selected. This chain joins TRBV2 and TRBJ1-2; the match to TRBD1 covers 9 bases. The source is a man younger than 35 in good health. As DNA, the CDR3 is TGTGCCAGCTCCGGACAGGGGCAAATCTTTGGGTATGGCTACACCTTC. It specifies CASSGQGQIFGYGYTF.